Following are 21 T cell receptor beta chains from one sample sequenced in a study of identical twins. TCRdb processed the 5' RACE reads anew with MiXCR; each CDR3 protein has one entry. Of around 340,000 distinct CDR3 sequences listed, 9% to 15% are singletons. The sample was also reused in another study, on yellow fever vaccine responses in identical twins.

The sample comprised CD8+ T cells sorted from blood. The receptors were sampled from a young woman in good health.

This clonotype was counted only a few times. The rearrangement uses TRBV7-9 and TRBJ2-7, with TRBD1 matching 8 bases. There are 14 residues in the CDR3. Germline V gene data show CDR1 as SEHNR and CDR2 as FQNEAQ (reference sequence). V was clipped by 5 bases and J by 3 bases; unmatched bases: 6. CDR3 sequence: CASSAPDRDYEQYF. The CDR3, as DNA: TGTGCCAGCAGCGCACCGGACAGGGACTACGAGCAGTACTTC.

V usage is TRBV27 and J usage is TRBJ2-7; D unclear. Germline CDR1 is MNHEY and CDR2 is SMNVEV (reference sequence). The CDR3 has 12 amino acids. With 9 bases removed from V and 0 bases from J, the gap between germline ends came to 9 bases. The CDR3 nucleotides are TGTGCCAGTCCGGATACCTCCTACGAGCAGTACGTC. It yields the protein CASPDTSYEQYV.

A few counts support this clonotype. V is TRBV11-2 and J is TRBJ2-5; 7 bases line up with TRBD1. Trimming cost V 2 bases and J 1 base; bases outside gene matches: 13. In germline, CDR1 is SGHAT, CDR2 FQNNGV. The CDR3 consists of 18 residues. The CDR3 coding sequence is TGTGCCAGCAGCTTACCCCGGACAGGCTTGGGGGCCCAAGAGACCCAGTACTTC. Translation: CASSLPRTGLGAQETQYF.

This clonotype was detected only a few times. The CDR3 region is CASSLEPDTQYF. CDR3 bases: TGTGCCAGCAGCTTAGAACCAGATACGCAGTATTTT. The J gene is TRBJ2-3, the V gene TRBV7-9; no clear D. The length of the CDR3 is 12 residues. In germline, CDR1 is SEHNR, CDR2 FQNEAQ (reference sequence). The ends were cut back, 1 base at V and 4 bases at J, with 3 bases in the middle. The entire variable domain, with the rest obtained from reference TRBV7-9 and TRBJ2-3, is as follows: DTGVSQNPRHKITKRGQNVTFRCDPISEHNRLYWYRQTLGQGPEFLTYFQNEAQLEKSRLLSDRFSAERPKGSFSTLEIQRTEQGDSAMYLCASSLEPDTQYFGPGTRLTVL.

This clonotype was counted between two and nine times. This chain connects TRBV5-1 to TRBJ2-3; 7 bases fit TRBD2. Trimming took 4 bases from V and 4 from J; bases not matched to a gene: 12. Germline CDR1 reads SGHRS; CDR2 reads YFSETQ. This CDR3 spans 16 amino acids. The CDR3 nucleotides are TGCGCCAGCAGCCCCGAGGGAGGGTTTGGTTCAGATACGCAGTATTTT. Translating gives CASSPEGGFGSDTQYF.

The chain combines TRBV6-1 with TRBJ2-2; D perhaps matches TRBD1 (6 bases). Germline CDR1 is MNHNS and CDR2 is SASEGT. V was pared by 2 bases and J by 2 bases, with 12 bases between. This CDR3 is built from 16 residues. The CDR3 bases are TGTGCCAGCAGTGAATACCGGGACACTAACACCGGGGAGCTGTTTTTT. Translated, it gives CASSEYRDTNTGELFF.

The V gene is TRBV25-1, the J gene TRBJ2-5; D possibly corresponds to TRBD1 (5 bases). V lost 0 bases and J lost 2, with 7 bases in between. Germline V lookup: CDR1 MGHDK, CDR2 SYGVNS. The CDR3 totals 14 residues. CDR3 in DNA: TGTGCCAGCAGTGAATATCACAGGCAAGAGACCCAGTACTTC. Encoded protein: CASSEYHRQETQYF.

This clonotype has more than one count but fewer than ten. V usage is TRBV24-1 and J usage is TRBJ2-3; D is undetermined. The CDR3 is made up of 15 amino acids. The V gene's germline CDR1 is KGHDR and CDR2 SFDVKD. With 0 bases removed from V and 2 bases from J, the gap between germline ends came to 8 bases. The CDR3 here is CATSDLPGTTDTQYF. CDR3 nucleotide sequence: TGTGCCACCAGTGATTTGCCTGGAACCACAGATACGCAGTATTTT.

The chain links TRBV11-3 to TRBJ2-7; D is ambiguous. Germline loops: CDR1 SGHNT, CDR2 YENEEA. Trimming shortened V by 1 base and J by 5 bases, and 12 bases separated the two germline ends. This CDR3 region has 14 residues. Here the CDR3 DNA reads TGTGCCAGCAGCTTAGTTGCGCTGGGTGACGAGCAGTACTTC. Amino acid sequence: CASSLVALGDEQYF.

This chain joins TRBV12-3 or TRBV12-4 and TRBJ1-6; no clear D gene. Trimming removed 4 bases from V and 7 bases from J, with 5 bases in between. CDR3 length: 12 residues. CDR3 DNA: TGTGCCAGCAGTTACGAAAATTCACCCCTCCACTTT. It yields the protein CASSYENSPLHF.

The genes are TRBV20-1 and TRBJ1-6; D not certain. CDR1 DFQATT and CDR2 SNEGSKA come from the germline V gene (reference sequence). V was cut by 7 bases and J by 7 bases, with 11 bases left in between. CDR3 length: 12 amino acids. The CDR3 spells CSVARRNSPLHF. The CDR3 nucleotides are TGCAGTGTAGCACGGAGAAATTCACCCCTCCACTTT.

Ten or more counts support this clonotype. V and J are TRBV7-9 and TRBJ1-1; no definite D call. The ends were cut back, 1 base at V and 1 base at J, with 1 base in the middle. In germline, CDR1 is SEHNR, CDR2 FQNEAQ (reference sequence). The CDR3 spans 12 residues. This chain's CDR3 is CASSLENTEAFF. CDR3 bases: TGTGCCAGCAGCTTAGAGAACACTGAAGCTTTCTTT.

This clonotype came up many times. V and J are TRBV24-1 and TRBJ2-1; 7 bases fit TRBD2. The CDR3 contains 16 residues. Germline CDR1 is KGHDR and CDR2 is SFDVKD. J gave up 0 bases and V 1 base, and 2 bases lay outside the gene matches. The CDR3 sequence is CATSDFSSGSYNEQFF. Here the CDR3 DNA reads TGTGCCACCAGTGATTTTTCTAGCGGCTCCTACAATGAGCAGTTCTTC.

This clonotype came up many times. The chain combines TRBV3-1 with TRBJ2-1; 8 bases agree with TRBD2. V lost 0 bases to trimming and J lost 4 bases; unmatched junction nucleotides: 8. The germline V gene encodes CDR1 LGHDT and CDR2 YNNKEL (reference sequence). CDR3 length: 17 residues. The CDR3 sequence is CASSQDLGSGSYNEQFF. CDR3 DNA: TGTGCCAGCAGCCAAGATTTGGGAAGCGGGAGTTACAATGAGCAGTTCTTC.

This clonotype was counted only a few times. The J gene is TRBJ2-7, the V gene TRBV20-1, with D possibly TRBD1 on 6 matching bases. Trimming left V 5 bases short and J 3 bases short, with 11 bases between. The CDR3 is 12 amino acids. Germline V gene data show CDR1 as DFQATT and CDR2 as SNEGSKA (reference sequence). The CDR3 loop is CSAGDTLYEQYV. The CDR3 coding sequence is TGCAGTGCTGGGGACACCCTCTACGAGCAGTACGTC.

The V call is TRBV27, the J call TRBJ2-7, with TRBD1 as a possible D gene (5 bases). This CDR3 contains 14 residues. Germline loops: CDR1 MNHEY, CDR2 SMNVEV (reference sequence). The V gene lost 6 bases and the J gene lost 5 bases, with 17 bases spanning the gap. In nucleotides, the CDR3 is TGTGCCAGCAGCCTCACACCGTCAGGGAACGAGCAGTACTTC. This sequence encodes CASSLTPSGNEQYF.

This chain joins TRBV6-2 or TRBV6-3 and TRBJ2-7; TRBD2 aligns across 9 bases. The CDR3 covers 16 residues. CDR1 MNHEY and CDR2 SVGEGT come from the germline V gene. The trim removed 2 bases at V and 0 bases at J, leaving 5 bases unmatched. DNA of the CDR3: TGTGCCAGCAGTTACAGGACTAGCGCGAGCTCCTACGAGCAGTACGTC. This codes for CASSYRTSASSYEQYV.

In regard to this clonotype: One end of the junction is discordant with germline, which a read error may explain. The V and J genes are TRBV14 and TRBJ1-1, with D possibly matching TRBD1 (5 bases). CDR1 and CDR2 (germline): SGHDN, FVKESK. The CDR3 runs 13 residues. The CDR3 DNA sequence: TGTGCCAGCAGCGAAGACTGGGACGGGCAAGCTTTCTTT. It specifies CASSEDWDGQAFF. The entire variable domain, with the rest obtained from reference TRBV14 and TRBJ1-1, is as follows: EAGVTQFPSHSVIEKGQTVTLRCDPISGHDNLYWYRRVMGKEIKFLLHFVKESKQDESGMPNNRFLAERTGGTYSTLKVQPAELEDSGVYFCASSEDWDGQAFFGQGTRLTVV.

The CDR3 DNA reads as TGTGCCAGCAGTTCCCCTGGGCCGCCTCCTAGGGGAACCGGGGAGCTGTTTTTT. Translating it yields CASSSPGPPPRGTGELFF. The chain joins TRBV28 to TRBJ2-2; tentative D call: TRBD1 (5 bases). Trimming removed 4 bases at V and 5 bases at J, with 23 bases between. The CDR3 has 18 amino acids. From germline, CDR1 is MDHEN and CDR2 SYDVKM.

This rearrangement joins TRBV28 to TRBJ2-1; 9 bases are shared with TRBD2. The CDR3 runs 15 residues. The germline V gene has CDR1 MDHEN and CDR2 SYDVKM. Trimming at V came to 7 bases and at J to 9 bases, leaving 13 bases not matched to a gene. The CDR3 DNA sequence: TGTGCCAGCACCGGCCCCGGGACTAGCTACGGTGAGCAGTTCTTC. Its translation is CASTGPGTSYGEQFF. Full variable domain (remainder filled in from reference TRBV28 and TRBJ2-1): DVKVTQSSRYLVKRTGEKVFLECVQDMDHENMFWYRQDPGLGLRLIYFSYDVKMKEKGDIPEGYSVSREKKERFSLILESASTNQTSMYLCASTGPGTSYGEQFFGPGTRLTVL.

About this clonotype itself: One end of the junction is discordant with germline, which a read error may explain. The CDR3 sequence: CASSVAGVPDTQYF. Here the CDR3 DNA reads TGTGCCAGCAGTGTAGCGGGAGTACCAGATACGCAGTATTTT. This sequence joins TRBV12-3 or TRBV12-4 and TRBJ2-3, with TRBD2 matching over 9 bases. The CDR3 is 14 residues long.